This T cell receptor beta chain was sequenced in a study of blood T cells in healthy people across ages. Germline CDR1 SGHDN, CDR2 FVKESK. CDR3 size: 13 residues. V was cut by 7 bases and J by 5 bases, with 15 bases left in between. A second about 6 to 11 cycle PCR used barcoded and J-beta primers. A single record per CDR3 protein comes from TCRdb applying MiXCR to the 5' RACE reads. The sample has around 1,000,000 distinct CDR3 sequences, 20% to 25% seen once. In addition, the sample was reused for a study of T cells of mothers and their children.

This rearrangement joins TRBV14 to TRBJ2-7; D may be TRBD2 (5 bases). The sequence derives from a girl aged 2-10 years in good health. Material for sequencing was blood. The DNA for the CDR3 is TGTGCCAGCAACCGCGGGTTAGCTGACGAGCAGTACTTC. Amino acids: CASNRGLADEQYF.